These T cell receptor beta chains were read from a single sample in a study of OX40 agonist ivuxolimab in advanced cancers. The method was immunoSEQ multiplex PCR; TCRdb's version includes in-frame clones alone and lacks a portion of them. The repertoire holds 55,000 to 80,000 clones, with about 88% as singletons. The sequencing used CD4+ or CD8+ T cells sorted from blood, collected in a trial of the OX40 agonist ivuxolimab. The source of these receptors is an adult with an advanced solid tumor such as melanoma, head and neck, liver or kidney cancer. Each CDR3 is given with its conserved first and last residue. Fields, in order: D gene, CDR3 length, V gene, J gene, clone size, CDR3 DNA, CDR3 protein. D genes are given only for firm matches. The listing skips clone size in some rows; elsewhere it reads once, few, many or a size class.

NA	16	TRBV6-1	TRBJ2-1	NA	TGTGCCAGCAGTGATTCGCCCTACCCCCCCTACAATGAGCAGTTCTTC	CASSDSPYPPYNEQFF
TRBD1	14	TRBV2	TRBJ2-5	NA	TGTGCCAGCAGTGTCGGGACAGGGAGGGAGACCCAGTACTTC	CASSVGTGRETQYF
NA	12	TRBV6-1	TRBJ2-7	NA	TGTGCCAGCATTGGTGGTTGGGCCGAGCAGTACTTC	CASIGGWAEQYF
TRBD1	15	TRBV9	TRBJ1-2	NA	TGTGCCAGCAGCGGGGGCCAGGGGGCAGGCTATGGCTACACCTTC	CASSGGQGAGYGYTF
TRBD1	14	TRBV6-1	TRBJ2-7	once	TGTGCCAGCAGGAGGGACAGCCAACCCTACGAGCAGTACTTC	CASRRDSQPYEQYF
NA	13	TRBV27	TRBJ2-7	NA	TGTGCCAGCAGTCCCCGGGGGGCGAGCGAGCAGTACTTC	CASSPRGASEQYF
NA	12	TRBV7-9	TRBJ2-1	NA	TGTGCCAGCAGCTTAGGGTCCAATGAGCAGTTCTTC	CASSLGSNEQFF
TRBD1	16	TRBV27	TRBJ1-2	NA	TGTGCCAGCAGCCCCCGACAGGGGTCAGCTAACTATGGCTACACCTTC	CASSPRQGSANYGYTF
NA	14	TRBV5-1	TRBJ1-2	NA	TGCGCCAGCAGCACTGCGGGGGCAGGGTATGGCTACACCTTC	CASSTAGAGYGYTF
NA	14	TRBV27	TRBJ2-5	NA	TGTGCCAGCAGGGCCTACGGTAGGGAAGAGACCCAGTACTTC	CASRAYGREETQYF
NA	15	TRBV27	TRBJ2-7	NA	TGTGCCAGCAAGCACGGACGGAAAATTCCCCACGAGCAGTACTTC	CASKHGRKIPHEQYF
TRBD1	14	TRBV27	TRBJ1-2	once	TGTGCCAGCAGCCCCGGACAGGACCTCTATGGCTACACCTTC	CASSPGQDLYGYTF
NA	13	TRBV7-9	TRBJ2-7	NA	TGTGCCAGCACCTTAGACCAATACTACGAGCAGTACTTC	CASTLDQYYEQYF
NA	15	TRBV27	TRBJ2-3	NA	TGTGCCAGCAGTTTCTCCGACTGGAGCACAGATACGCAGTATTTT	CASSFSDWSTDTQYF
NA	14	TRBV5-1	TRBJ1-1	NA	TGCGCCAGCAGCTTGGGATCGGGGAACACTGAAGCTTTCTTT	CASSLGSGNTEAFF
TRBD2	18	TRBV5-6	TRBJ2-3	NA	TGTGCCAGCAGCTTGGGCCTAGCGGGAGGGCCTGGCACAGATACGCAGTATTTT	CASSLGLAGGPGTDTQYF
NA	15	TRBV6-5	TRBJ1-2	NA	TGTGCCAGCAGTTACTCGGACACGTCTAACTATGGCTACACCTTC	CASSYSDTSNYGYTF
TRBD1	17	TRBV27	TRBJ2-7	NA	TGTGCCAGCAGTTTGATCCTCAGGACAGGAGTATCCTACGAGCAGTACTTC	CASSLILRTGVSYEQYF
NA	15	TRBV6-1	TRBJ1-5	NA	TGTGCCAGCAGCCGGGGCCGGGGTACGAATCAGCCCCAGCATTTT	CASSRGRGTNQPQHF
TRBD1	14	TRBV25-1	TRBJ2-5	few	TGTGCCAGCAGGACGACAGGGGATGGAGAGACCCAGTACTTC	CASRTTGDGETQYF
NA	14	TRBV7-9	TRBJ2-2	NA	TGTGCCAGCAGCCCACCCGAAAACACCGGGGAGCTGTTTTTT	CASSPPENTGELFF
TRBD1	13	TRBV4-1	TRBJ1-2	NA	TGCGCCAGCAGCCTACGGACAGGGGAATACCAAACCTTC	CASSLRTGEYQTF
TRBD1	14	TRBV5-1	TRBJ2-7	NA	TGCGCCAGCAGCTTGGGCAGGGGGCTTCCCTCAGTCTACTTC	CASSLGRGLPSVYF
NA	12	TRBV10-1	TRBJ2-7	NA	TGCGCCAGCAGTGATGAGGGGGGAGAGCAGTACTTC	CASSDEGGEQYF
NA	11	TRBV10-3	TRBJ2-6	NA	TGTGCCATCCTTGGGGCCAACGTCCTGACTTTC	CAILGANVLTF
NA	17	TRBV15	TRBJ2-7	NA	TGTGCCACCAGCAGAAGTACGACAGCGCGACCTCCCTACGAGCAGTACTTC	CATSRSTTARPPYEQYF
TRBD2	15	TRBV7-7	TRBJ2-1	NA	TGTGCCAGCAGCGCCGGACTAGCGGGGGATTCGAAGCAGTTCTTC	CASSAGLAGDSKQFF
TRBD2	12	TRBV15	TRBJ2-1	NA	TGTGCCACCAGCCCCCTAGCGGGAGTGGAGTTCTTC	CATSPLAGVEFF
TRBD1	15	TRBV2	TRBJ2-5	NA	TGTGCCAGCACCGAAGGGGACAGGGATATGGAGACCCAGTACTTC	CASTEGDRDMETQYF
NA	14	TRBV4-1	TRBJ2-3	NA	TGCGCCAGCAGCCAAGAAAAGAGTACCGATACGCAGTATTTT	CASSQEKSTDTQYF
TRBD2	17	TRBV11-2	TRBJ2-7	NA	TGTGCCAGCAGCTTAGACGCGACTAGCGGATCATCCTACGAGCAGTACTTC	CASSLDATSGSSYEQYF
NA	14	TRBV19	TRBJ2-1	NA	TGTGCCAGTGGCCGGGGGTTACAGTACAATGAGCAGTTCTTC	CASGRGLQYNEQFF
NA	14	TRBV15	TRBJ2-5	NA	TGTGCCACCAGCGGGCCGGGACCTCAAGAGACCCAGTACTTC	CATSGPGPQETQYF
NA	13	TRBV2	TRBJ1-6	NA	TGTGCCAGCCTGGGGGGCTATAATTCACCCCTCCACTTT	CASLGGYNSPLHF
NA	14	TRBV9	TRBJ2-5	NA	TGTGCCAGCAGCCCCGACGTACTTCGGGAGACCCAGTACTTC	CASSPDVLRETQYF
NA	13	TRBV5-1	TRBJ1-1	NA	TGCGCCAGCAGCATGGGGTTAGGCACTGAAGCTTTCTTT	CASSMGLGTEAFF
NA	12	TRBV19	TRBJ1-1	NA	TGTGCCAGTAGTCAGGGTTCGGTTGAAGCTTTCTTT	CASSQGSVEAFF